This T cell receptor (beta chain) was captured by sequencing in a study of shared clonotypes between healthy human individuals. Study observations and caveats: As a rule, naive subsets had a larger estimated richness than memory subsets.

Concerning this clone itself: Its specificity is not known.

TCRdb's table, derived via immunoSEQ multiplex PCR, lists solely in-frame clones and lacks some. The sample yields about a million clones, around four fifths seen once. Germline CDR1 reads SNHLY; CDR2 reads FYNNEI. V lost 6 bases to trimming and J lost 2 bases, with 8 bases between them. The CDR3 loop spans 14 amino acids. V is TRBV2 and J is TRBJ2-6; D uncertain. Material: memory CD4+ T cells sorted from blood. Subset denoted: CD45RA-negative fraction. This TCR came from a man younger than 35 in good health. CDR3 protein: CASRPQAGANVLTF. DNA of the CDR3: TGTGCCAGCAGGCCACAAGCTGGGGCCAACGTCCTGACTTTC. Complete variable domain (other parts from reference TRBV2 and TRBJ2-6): EPEVTQTPSHQVTQMGQEVILRCVPISNHLYFYWYRQILGQKVEFLVSFYNNEISEKSEIFDDQFSVERPDGSNFTLKIRSTKLEDSAMYFCASRPQAGANVLTFGAGSRLTVL.